The 11 T cell receptor beta chains below come from one sample, sequenced in a study of blood T cell repertoires in COVID-19. Assay: immunoSEQ multiplex PCR; the TCRdb copy retains only in-frame clones and omits some. The table shows under 350,000 clones, with roughly 85% occurring only once. Sequences were obtained from peripheral blood. The receptor source for this set is a human donor in a cohort sampled during active COVID-19.

V usage is TRBV3-1 (or the pseudogene TRBV3-2) and J usage is TRBJ2-6, with TRBD1 identical over 10 bases. Per the germline V gene, CDR1 is LGHDT and CDR2 is YNNKEL (reference sequence). This CDR3 region has 17 residues. Unmatched junction bases numbered 8, after V lost 6 bases and J lost 3 bases. This CDR3 is CASRPRQGASGANVLTF. DNA for the CDR3: TGTGCCAGCAGACCTAGACAGGGGGCAAGTGGGGCCAACGTCCTGACTTTC.

J is TRBJ1-2 and V is TRBV29-1, with TRBD1 matching 9 bases. The CDR3 totals 11 residues. V was pared by 5 bases and J by 7 bases, with 2 bases of the junction left unmatched. The germline V gene encodes CDR1 SQVTM and CDR2 ANQGSEA. CDR3 amino acids: CSVLQGAGYTF. The CDR3 DNA reads TGCAGCGTTTTACAGGGGGCTGGCTACACCTTC.

This clone was counted a single time. This rearrangement joins TRBV6-5 to TRBJ2-1, with 8 bases fitting TRBD2. After removal of 2 bases from V and 0 bases from J, the junction contained 3 bases not matched to a gene. Germline CDR1 reads MNHEY; CDR2 reads SVGAGI. CDR3 length equals 16 residues. CDR3 amino acids: CASSYKRGFSYNEQFF. As DNA, the CDR3 is TGTGCCAGCAGTTACAAGCGGGGGTTCTCCTACAATGAGCAGTTCTTC.

The genes are TRBV6-6 and TRBJ1-1, with 12 bases lining up with TRBD1. The CDR3 is 15 amino acids. Germline V gene lookup returns CDR1 MNHNY and CDR2 SVGAGI (reference sequence). Trimming removed 2 bases from V and 10 bases from J; junction bases left unmatched: 8. The CDR3 region has the DNA TGTGCCAGCAGTTACCCGGGACAGGGGGCAGAGGGAGCTTTCTTT. It specifies CASSYPGQGAEGAFF.

This clone was seen at least ten times. The chain recombines TRBV7-9 with TRBJ1-6; D is undetermined. V lost 3 bases and J lost 0, with 6 bases in between. Germline-derived CDR1 and CDR2 are SEHNR and FQNEAQ (reference sequence). The CDR3 is made up of 15 amino acids. Written as DNA, the CDR3 is TGTGCCAGCAGCTTTGGGAGCTCCTATAATTCACCCCTCCACTTT. This codes for CASSFGSSYNSPLHF.

The rearrangement joins TRBV18 to TRBJ2-5; D gene ambiguous. The CDR3 is made up of 14 amino acids. Looked up from germline, CDR1 is KGHSH and CDR2 is LQKENI. The V end lost 0 bases, the J end lost 6 bases, and 11 bases lay between the germline ends. DNA for the CDR3: TGTGCCAGCTCACCACCGACACGGTCGAAGACCCAGTACTTC. It encodes CASSPPTRSKTQYF.

The rearrangement uses TRBV6-6 and TRBJ2-7; D might be TRBD2 (6 bases). V dropped 8 bases and J dropped 0 bases, with 17 bases sitting between them. CDR1 and CDR2 (germline): MNHNY, SVGAGI (reference sequence). There are 15 residues in the CDR3. In DNA form, the CDR3 reads TGTGCCAGCCTTCATCCGGGACTTAGCTCCTACGAGCAGTACTTC. Translating it yields CASLHPGLSSYEQYF.

The V and J genes are TRBV14 and TRBJ2-1, with 8 bases matching TRBD2. Trimming took 2 bases from V and 6 from J; bases not matched to a gene: 9. Germline values: CDR1 SGHDN, CDR2 FVKESK. The CDR3 consists of 16 residues. CDR3 region: CASSQRGGALFNEQFF. CDR3 nucleotide sequence: TGTGCCAGCAGCCAACGGGGGGGGGCCCTTTTCAATGAGCAGTTCTTC.

The V call is TRBV10-2, the J call TRBJ1-2, with 9 positions matching TRBD1. The length of the CDR3 is 18 residues. Germline values: CDR1 WSHSY, CDR2 SAAADI. The V segment lost 2 bases and the J segment 5 bases; nucleotides outside the gene matches: 15. The CDR3 sequence: CASSENDNSLDRGYGYTF. Here the CDR3 DNA reads TGCGCCAGCAGTGAGAACGACAACTCCTTGGACAGGGGTTATGGCTACACCTTC.

V and J are TRBV10-3 and TRBJ1-2; D call uncertain. Germline V gene data show CDR1 as ENHRY and CDR2 as SYGVKD. This CDR3 comprises 15 residues. Trimming pared 0 bases from V and 3 bases from J, leaving 11 bases between. CDR3: CAISESRLGDYGYTF. The CDR3 DNA reads as TGTGCCATCAGTGAGTCACGCCTAGGTGACTATGGCTACACCTTC.

The rearrangement uses TRBV6-5 and TRBJ1-5; TRBD1 matches 10 bases. The CDR3 covers 14 residues. The germline V gene encodes CDR1 MNHEY and CDR2 SVGAGI. The V gene end was trimmed by 5 bases and the J gene end by 9 bases; junction bases not matched to a gene: 7. In nucleotides, the CDR3 is TGTGCCAGCAGTCCTGGGACAGGGGATCGGCCCCAGCATTTT. Protein product: CASSPGTGDRPQHF.